The 8 T cell receptor beta chains below all came from one sample that was sequenced in a study of regulatory T cells in long-lasting Graves disease. The time point denotes: persistent/refractory GD, antithyroid drugs over 5 years with positive TRAb. Construction of the TCR library relied on RNA isolated from PBMCs. Researchers made TCR beta libraries by using iRepertoire HTBI primers and running Arm-PCR on CDR3 regions. TCRdb re-called the multiplex PCR reads through MiXCR, storing one row per CDR3 protein. The sample has 500,000 to 800,000 distinct CDR3 sequences, around 30% seen once. The source was peripheral blood mononuclear cells (PBMCs), collected when the disease was refractory, from a patient treated with antithyroid drugs. The receptors come from a female donor with Graves disease.

This chain uses TRBV14 with TRBJ2-7, with a weak D call TRBD2 (5 bases). With 3 bases removed from V and 6 bases from J, the gap between germline ends came to 12 bases. This CDR3 has 13 residues. The germline V gene has CDR1 SGHDN and CDR2 FVKESK. The CDR3 DNA follows: TGTGCCAGCAGCCAGTACGGCGGGTTCGAGCAGTACTTC. Translated: CASSQYGGFEQYF.

The CDR3 loop reads CASSQDRPSGNEQYF. DNA for the CDR3: TGTGCCAGCAGCCAAGATCGCCCTAGCGGGAACGAGCAGTACTTC. The chain joins TRBV4-2 to TRBJ2-7; TRBD2 aligns across 9 bases. Germline V lookup: CDR1 LGHNA, CDR2 YNFKEQ. The CDR3 is 15 amino acids. Trimming removed 0 bases from V and 5 bases from J; junction bases left unmatched: 5.

This clonotype was detected only a few times. Here the CDR3 DNA reads TGTGCCATCAGTGCCTTGACAGGGGGCGCGTCTGGAAACACCATATATTTT. Amino acids: CAISALTGGASGNTIYF. The chain links TRBV10-3 to TRBJ1-3; 10 bases match TRBD1. V shed 4 bases, J shed 1 base, and the junction held 7 bases outside the gene matches. The germline V gene has CDR1 ENHRY and CDR2 SYGVKD. This CDR3 comprises 17 residues.

This chain uses TRBV9 with TRBJ2-5; 12 nucleotides agree with TRBD2. CDR1 and CDR2 (germline): SGDLS, YYNGEE. J was trimmed by 1 base and V by 3 bases; bases with no gene match: 4. This CDR3 contains 16 residues. CDR3 sequence: CASSAPGLAGQETQYF. The DNA of the CDR3 is TGTGCCAGCAGCGCACCGGGACTAGCGGGCCAAGAGACCCAGTACTTC.

This sequence joins TRBV7-9 and TRBJ2-6; D gene uncertain. Germline V gives CDR1 SEHNR, CDR2 FQNEAQ (reference sequence). CDR3 size: 14 residues. Trimming cost V 1 base and J 3 bases, with 4 bases left between them. The CDR3 nucleotides are TGTGCCAGCAGCTTAGGGGTTGGGGCCAACGTCCTGACTTTC. Amino acid sequence: CASSLGVGANVLTF.

The V gene is TRBV7-9, the J gene TRBJ1-4, with 7 positions matching TRBD1. Germline CDR1 SEHNR, CDR2 FQNEAQ (reference sequence). The CDR3 has 15 residues. J lost 5 bases, V lost 5 bases, and 8 bases had no gene match. This chain's CDR3 is CASSALDRENEKLFF. The CDR3 nucleotides are TGTGCCAGCAGCGCCCTAGACAGGGAGAATGAAAAACTGTTTTTT.

The chain is built from TRBV28 and TRBJ1-1; D is undetermined. CDR3 length: 12 residues. Germline values: CDR1 MDHEN, CDR2 SYDVKM. V was pared by 7 bases and J by 4 bases, with 10 bases between. The CDR3 reads CASTSFGTEAFF. The CDR3 DNA is TGTGCCAGCACTTCATTCGGCACTGAAGCTTTCTTT.

This chain links TRBV7-2 with TRBJ1-5; possible D gene TRBD1, 6 bases. The CDR3 is 16 residues long. Germline V gene lookup returns CDR1 SGHTA and CDR2 FQGNSA. The ends were cut back, 1 base at V and 0 bases at J, with 10 bases in the middle. CDR3 nucleotides: TGTGCCAGCAGCTTAGAGGGACAAATTAGCAATCAGCCCCAGCATTTT. It translates to CASSLEGQISNQPQHF.